Below are 22 T cell receptor beta chains sequenced from a single sample in a study of PD-L1 blockade in urothelial cancer. The repertoire was sequenced with immunoSEQ multiplex PCR; TCRdb's copy has only in-frame clones and lacks some. The sample lists 29,000 or so clones, more than 75% occurring once. Source: PBMCs, taken around atezolizumab (anti-PD-L1) treatment. Receptors were obtained from a man between 45 and 60 years old with urothelial cancer.

J is TRBJ2-7 and V is TRBV18; D possibly corresponds to TRBD1 (6 bases). The V gene lost 6 bases and the J gene lost 1 base, with 10 bases spanning the gap. There are 13 residues in the CDR3. Germline CDR1 KGHSH, CDR2 LQKENI. The CDR3 DNA is TGTGCCAGCTCTCTCCAGGGGTCCTACGAGCAGTACTTC. This codes for CASSLQGSYEQYF.

This clone showed up just once. This rearrangement joins TRBV30 to TRBJ1-5; the D gene is possibly TRBD1 (6 bases). Germline-derived CDR1 and CDR2 are GTSNPN and SVGIG (reference sequence). The CDR3 runs 13 residues. V lost 4 bases and J lost 5, with 12 bases in between. In nucleotides, the CDR3 is TGTGCCTGGACCGCGGGGGCCCATCAGCCCCAGCATTTT. Its translation is CAWTAGAHQPQHF.

CDR3 sequence (DNA): TGCGCCAGCAGCTTCCAATCCGCAGGGTTAACCTATAATTCACCCCTCCACTTT. Translated, it gives CASSFQSAGLTYNSPLHF. V gene TRBV5-1 combines with J gene TRBJ1-6, with D perhaps TRBD1 (5 bases). CDR1 is SGHRS and CDR2 is YFSETQ in the germline V gene. The CDR3 totals 18 residues. The V gene lost 2 bases and the J gene lost 2 bases, with 17 bases spanning the gap.

This chain joins TRBV27 and TRBJ2-7; D is ambiguous. Trimming removed 2 bases from V and 3 bases from J, with 8 bases in between. Germline V gives CDR1 MNHEY, CDR2 SMNVEV (reference sequence). The CDR3 consists of 13 residues. The CDR3 nucleotides read TGTGCCAGCAGTTTAGGAGCAGACTACGAGCAGTACTTC. It specifies CASSLGADYEQYF.

The CDR3 spells CATSKEMGQGGGELFF. Here the CDR3 DNA reads TGTGCCACCAGCAAAGAGATGGGACAGGGAGGCGGGGAGCTGTTTTTT. The V call is TRBV15, the J call TRBJ2-2, with 9 nucleotides matching TRBD1. Germline V CDR1 and CDR2: LNHNV, YYDKDF (reference sequence). The ends lost 4 bases at V and 7 bases at J; junction bases unmatched: 10. The CDR3 length is 16 residues.

Regarding this clone: Germline is not matched at one junction end, which may reflect a read error. The chain has TRBV19 and TRBJ2-1, with 11 nucleotides matching TRBD2. Per the germline V gene, CDR1 is LNHDA and CDR2 is SQIVND (reference sequence). The CDR3 loop spans 15 amino acids. Here the CDR3 DNA reads TGTGCCAGTAGGATAGCGGGAGGGCCATTAAGTGAGCAGTTCTTC. Translation gives CASRIAGGPLSEQFF.

The rearrangement joins TRBV27 to TRBJ2-7; 8 nucleotides agree with TRBD1. Germline CDR1 reads MNHEY; CDR2 reads SMNVEV (reference sequence). The length of the CDR3 is 14 residues. V lost 6 bases to trimming and J lost 3 bases; unmatched junction nucleotides: 7. This chain's CDR3 is CASRKQGEGYEQYF. CDR3 sequence (DNA): TGTGCCAGCAGGAAACAGGGGGAAGGCTACGAGCAGTACTTC.

J is TRBJ2-1 and V is TRBV14; TRBD1 matches at 7 bases. Germline assignment: CDR1 SGHDN and CDR2 FVKESK. The V segment lost 4 bases and the J segment 3 bases; nucleotides outside the gene matches: 6. The CDR3 covers 15 residues. This CDR3 is CASSPRDRFYNEQFF. DNA for the CDR3: TGTGCCAGCAGCCCACGGGACAGATTCTACAATGAGCAGTTCTTC. Supplemented by reference TRBV14 and TRBJ2-1, the full variable domain reads EAGVTQFPSHSVIEKGQTVTLRCDPISGHDNLYWYRRVMGKEIKFLLHFVKESKQDESGMPNNRFLAERTGGTYSTLKVQPAELEDSGVYFCASSPRDRFYNEQFFGPGTRLTVL.

This clone turned up a few times. This sequence joins TRBV4-2 and TRBJ1-1; D gene uncertain. The CDR3 runs 13 residues. V gave up 3 bases and J gave up 5 bases, with 10 bases separating them. Per germline, CDR1 LGHNA and CDR2 YNFKEQ. CDR3 region: CASSQSPGTEAFF. CDR3 DNA sequence: TGTGCCAGCAGCCAGAGTCCCGGGACTGAAGCTTTCTTT.

The gene calls are TRBV27 and TRBJ2-6, with 7 bases identical to TRBD2. This CDR3 comprises 16 residues. V dropped 3 bases and J dropped 9; count of bases not matched to a gene: 11. Per germline, CDR1 MNHEY and CDR2 SMNVEV (reference sequence). CDR3 DNA: TGTGCCAGCAGTTTGCTAGCGGTGGTTTCGCACAACGTCCTGACTTTC. Its protein product is CASSLLAVVSHNVLTF.

The gene calls are TRBV15 and TRBJ2-7; weak D call: TRBD1 (6 bases). Per the germline V gene, CDR1 is LNHNV and CDR2 is YYDKDF (reference sequence). V shed 1 base and J shed 2 bases, with 12 bases lying between them. The CDR3 is 15 amino acids. The chain's CDR3 is CATSRGQGSPYEQYF. CDR3 nucleotide sequence: TGTGCCACCAGCAGAGGCCAGGGGAGCCCCTACGAGCAGTACTTC.

A single count supports this clone. The rearrangement joins TRBV7-3 to TRBJ2-5, with a tentative D call TRBD2 (6 bases). The germline V and J ends were trimmed by 5 bases and 4 bases, with 14 bases remaining between them. The CDR3 has 14 amino acids. CDR1 SGHTA and CDR2 FQGTGA come from the germline V gene. The CDR3 DNA is TGTGCCAGCAGCACCGCCGGGGGAGGAGAGACCCAGTACTTC. Its protein product is CASSTAGGGETQYF. Drawing the rest from reference TRBV7-3 and TRBJ2-5, the complete variable domain is GAGVSQTPSNKVTEKGKYVELRCDPISGHTALYWYRQSLGQGPEFLIYFQGTGAADDSGLPNDRFFAVRPEGSVSTLKIQRTERGDSAVYLCASSTAGGGETQYFGPGTRLLVL.

This chain uses TRBV9 with TRBJ2-3, with 7 positions matching TRBD1. Germline V gene sequence: CDR1 SGDLS, CDR2 YYNGEE. The J segment lost 2 bases and the V segment lost 1 base, leaving 7 bases of the junction unmatched. The CDR3 totals 16 residues. The CDR3 coding sequence is TGTGCCAGCAGCGTATTTGACAGGGCCTCCACAGATACGCAGTATTTT. This codes for CASSVFDRASTDTQYF.

Here the CDR3 DNA reads TGTGCCAGCAGTGGAAGTGTGTGGAGAGAACCTAGCAATCAGCCCCAGCATTTT. Protein sequence: CASSGSVWREPSNQPQHF. The chain combines TRBV6-1 with TRBJ1-5; D remains unclear. CDR3 length: 18 residues. The ends were cut back, 4 bases at V and 0 bases at J, with 19 bases in the middle. CDR1 is MNHNS, CDR2 SASEGT, per germline.

The chain is built from TRBV7-8 and TRBJ1-4; possible D gene TRBD1, 6 bases. V gave up 5 bases and J gave up 8 bases, with 18 bases separating them. The CDR3 is made up of 15 amino acids. Germline lookup yields CDR1 SGHVS and CDR2 FQNEAQ. CDR3 in amino acids: CASSPGRGQGEKLFF. The CDR3 DNA is TGTGCCAGCAGCCCGGGGCGGGGGCAGGGGGAAAAACTGTTTTTT.

The rearrangement uses TRBV29-1 and TRBJ2-4; possibly TRBD2 for D (6 bases). Between the trimmed V and J ends, which lost 5 bases and 4 bases, there was a span of 21 bases. Germline CDR1 is SQVTM and CDR2 is ANQGSEA. This CDR3 contains 16 residues. The CDR3 bases are TGCAGCGTTTGTCCCGACGGGGAGGTCTTTAAAAACATTCAGTACTTC. This translates into CSVCPDGEVFKNIQYF.

The genes are TRBV7-9 and TRBJ2-1; a possible D gene is TRBD2 (7 bases). The CDR3 totals 17 residues. The germline V gene encodes CDR1 SEHNR and CDR2 FQNEAQ (reference sequence). Trimming shortened V by 6 bases and J by 5 bases, and 23 bases separated the two germline ends. Written as DNA, the CDR3 is TGTGCCAGCAGACTAGGGTTAAGGGGGGGCCTGCACAATGAGCAGTTCTTC. Translation gives CASRLGLRGGLHNEQFF.

Notes on this clone: Other DNA variants within this sample encode the same CDR3. V gene TRBV19 combines with J gene TRBJ2-5; 7 bases agree with TRBD2. CDR1 LNHDA and CDR2 SQIVND come from the germline V gene (reference sequence). Trimming took 5 bases from V and 5 from J; bases not matched to a gene: 5. The CDR3 runs to 13 residues. This CDR3 reads CASSRGGLETQYF. CDR3 DNA sequence: TGTGCCAGTAGTCGCGGGGGTTTGGAGACCCAGTACTTC.

The gene calls are TRBV18 and TRBJ2-7; TRBD1 matches 7 bases. Looked up from germline, CDR1 is KGHSH and CDR2 is LQKENI. The CDR3 runs 14 residues. The junction had 10 bases not matched to a gene; V was cut back by 4 bases and J by 7 bases. The CDR3 loop is CASSQTPDRREQYF. The CDR3 DNA reads TGTGCCAGCTCACAGACCCCGGACAGGAGGGAGCAGTACTTC.

V is TRBV5-1 and J is TRBJ2-3; TRBD1 matches 12 bases. CDR1 and CDR2 from the germline V gene are SGHRS and YFSETQ. Unmatched junction bases numbered 8, after V lost 4 bases and J lost 5 bases. This CDR3 spans 16 amino acids. The CDR3: CASSIGTGGAVDTQYF. The CDR3 DNA reads TGCGCCAGCAGCATAGGGACAGGGGGCGCAGTAGATACGCAGTATTTT.

V is TRBV6-1 and J is TRBJ1-5, with D hard to call. Between the trimmed V and J ends, which lost 3 bases and 2 bases, there was a span of 11 bases. In germline, CDR1 is MNHNS, CDR2 SASEGT. The CDR3 is made up of 15 amino acids. Here the CDR3 DNA reads TGTGCCAGCAGTGACGTACCACTTGGCAATCAGCCCCAGCATTTT. This translates into CASSDVPLGNQPQHF.

CDR3 sequence reads: CASNRRGGLAVQETQYF. The CDR3 nucleotides read TGTGCCAGCAATCGTCGTGGGGGACTAGCGGTCCAAGAGACCCAGTACTTC. The V and J genes are TRBV7-9 and TRBJ2-5, with 11 bases aligning to TRBD2. The germline CDR1 and CDR2 sequences are SEHNR and FQNEAQ (reference sequence). V gave up 7 bases and J gave up 1 base; unmatched junction bases: 11. CDR3 length equals 17 residues.